This T cell receptor beta chain was obtained from a study of T cells in Graves' hyperthyroidism and ophthalmopathy. Study-level information: At initial diagnosis, before any treatment had begun, peripheral blood was obtained.

Amplification yielded TCR beta CDR3 regions, with RNA transcripts as the source. HTBI primers were employed in a first-round RT-PCR of the TCR CDR3. Each CDR3 protein gets one entry after TCRdb re-called the multiplex PCR reads with MiXCR. The table shows fewer than 350,000 distinct CDR3 sequences, with roughly 15% occurring only once. This clonotype was counted between two and nine times. The antigen is undetermined. Study observations and caveats: Ophthalmopathy, which appeared later, was predicted by the model a median roughly 6.5 months before onset.

CDR3 length equals 14 residues. In germline, CDR1 is DFQATT, CDR2 SNEGSKA (reference sequence). Trimming cost V 4 bases and J 7 bases; bases outside gene matches: 6. The chain has TRBV20-1 and TRBJ2-2, with 10 bases aligning to TRBD1. The specimen sequenced was blood. This TCR derives from a woman under 40 with Graves' hyperthyroidism that later progressed to Graves' ophthalmopathy. The CDR3 region is CSATRDRGIGELFF. CDR3 sequence (DNA): TGCAGTGCTACCCGGGACAGGGGTATCGGGGAGCTGTTTTTT.